This T cell receptor (beta chain) was found in a study of blood T cell repertoires in COVID-19. Study context: There were acute and convalescent COVID-19 samples, and they came from the United States, Italy and Spain. In each case, the material was cDNA or gDNA derived from T cells, B-cell-depleted T cells, or PBMCs.

The repertoire was sequenced with immunoSEQ multiplex PCR; TCRdb's copy has only in-frame clones and lacks some. In the table there are about 200,000 clones, roughly 80% of which are singletons. Germline values: CDR1 GTSNPN, CDR2 SVGIG (reference sequence). The CDR3 is 14 amino acids. V lost 3 bases, J lost 2 bases, and 11 bases lay in between. Enrollment of patients from Seattle took place during active infection, with longitudinal follow-up. The gene calls are TRBV30 and TRBJ1-5; D gene ambiguous. Material: peripheral blood. The origin of this receptor is a man aged 60 to 69 with COVID-19, enrolled during active disease. CDR3 coding DNA: TGTGCCTGGAGCCAGTCAGTTCGCAATCAGCCCCAGCATTTT. Protein: CAWSQSVRNQPQHF.